The clone carrying this TCR beta chain was detected ten times or more. Its antigen remains unknown. The sample comes from a study of T cells in Graves' hyperthyroidism and ophthalmopathy. Authors of the study amplified TCR beta CDR3 regions from RNA transcripts. First-round RT-PCR with HTBI primers amplified the TCR CDR3 region. TCRdb reanalysed the multiplex PCR reads using MiXCR and keeps one entry per CDR3 protein. In the table there are about 360,000 distinct CDR3 sequences, about 13% of which are singletons. Broader study findings: Blood also held most thyroid clonotypes expanded beyond 0.001. The model's output predicted ophthalmopathy at a median of 6.5 months prior to onset.

V was pared by 6 bases and J by 6 bases, with 20 bases of the junction left unmatched. This CDR3 region has 18 residues. Germline V gene sequence: CDR1 MNHEY, CDR2 SMNVEV (reference sequence). Isolation of PBMCs was performed on around 10 ml fresh peripheral blood. Sequencing was done on a sample of blood. This chain joins TRBV27 and TRBJ2-3, with 8 bases fitting TRBD2. The TCR originated in a woman aged 18-29 years with Graves' hyperthyroidism. CDR3 region: CASSSTSGGGAEADTQYF. The CDR3 DNA reads as TGTGCCAGCAGCTCTACCTCGGGGGGGGGGGCCGAGGCGGATACGCAGTATTTT.